The entry below describes one T cell receptor beta chain. Its specificity is not known. This table comes from immunoSEQ multiplex PCR, and its TCRdb copy is limited to in-frame clones, with some not included. The table includes around 130,000 clones, around 90% detected once. This specimen belongs to a study of T cells in localized non-small cell lung cancer. Study observations and caveats: The study found T cell clonality highest in uninvolved adjacent lung, above tumor.

Trimming left V 2 bases short and J 2 bases short, with 13 bases between. The germline V gene has CDR1 MGHRA and CDR2 YSYEKL. The CDR3 spans 15 residues. The clonotype was recovered from a female donor at least 60 years old with stage I lung adenocarcinoma. The sample here was peripheral blood, taken before any cancer treatment. This chain connects TRBV4-1 to TRBJ2-7; D is undetermined. CDR3 in DNA: TGCGCCAGCAGCCAACGACCCCTAGGGACCTACGAGCAGTACTTC. Residues: CASSQRPLGTYEQYF.